These 7 T cell receptor beta chains were sequenced from one sample in a study of T cells after yellow fever vaccination. TCRdb called the 5' RACE reads again in MiXCR, with one record for every CDR3 protein. Seen here are 510,000 or so distinct CDR3 sequences, about 19% observed once, and the top ten hold 14%. Specimen: PBMCs, collected 15 days after the yellow fever booster vaccination. These receptors were taken from a man aged 25 to 40 who received the YFV17D yellow fever vaccine.

This clonotype appeared once. V and J are TRBV29-1 and TRBJ2-5; TRBD1 aligns across 9 bases. V dropped 7 bases and J dropped 1; count of bases not matched to a gene: 4. The CDR3 spans 13 residues. The germline CDR1 and CDR2 sequences are SQVTM and ANQGSEA. In nucleotides, the CDR3 is TGCAGCGCTCGGGACAGGGCCCAAGAGACCCAGTACTTC. Protein sequence: CSARDRAQETQYF.

This clonotype came up many times. The chain couples TRBV30 to TRBJ2-7; TRBD1 matches at 8 bases. Germline V gives CDR1 GTSNPN, CDR2 SVGIG (reference sequence). With 0 bases clipped from V and 8 bases from J, the junction kept 6 bases outside the gene matches. The CDR3 extends over 13 amino acids. CDR3 sequence reads: CAWSVGTGGQQYF. CDR3 nucleotide sequence: TGTGCCTGGAGTGTAGGGACAGGAGGACAGCAGTACTTC. Full variable domain (rest looked up from reference TRBV30 and TRBJ2-7): SQTIHQWPATLVQPVGSPLSLECTVEGTSNPNLYWYRQAAGRGLQLLFYSVGIGQISSEVPQNLSASRPQDRQFILSSKKLLLSDSGFYLCAWSVGTGGQQYFGPGTRLTVT.

The chain recombines TRBV6-1 with TRBJ2-5, with D maybe TRBD1 (5 bases). Germline V lookup: CDR1 MNHNS, CDR2 SASEGT. This CDR3 region has 14 residues. Trimming removed 6 bases from V and 2 bases from J, with 13 bases in between. CDR3 coding DNA: TGTGCCAGCAGACGACAGCGAGCACAAGAGACCCAGTACTTC. It yields the protein CASRRQRAQETQYF.

This clonotype was found many times. J is TRBJ1-2 and V is TRBV6-1; D remains ambiguous. Germline V gives CDR1 MNHNS, CDR2 SASEGT. The CDR3 has 13 amino acids. V lost 6 bases and J 2 bases, leaving 10 bases between the germline ends. CDR3 sequence reads: CASSPGSNYGYTF. CDR3 coding DNA: TGTGCCAGCAGCCCCGGGAGCAACTATGGCTACACCTTC.

This clonotype was found a few times. The chain employs TRBV24-1 and TRBJ1-5; D remains unclear. The germline V gene encodes CDR1 KGHDR and CDR2 SFDVKD. This CDR3 is built from 14 residues. Trimming removed 9 bases at V and 7 bases at J, with 18 bases between. The CDR3 DNA sequence: TGTGCCACCCGTGGAAACCGCCCGGGACAGCCCCAGCATTTT. The encoded protein is CATRGNRPGQPQHF.

The chain uses TRBV29-1 and TRBJ2-7; no firm D call. Per the germline V gene, CDR1 is SQVTM and CDR2 is ANQGSEA. CDR3 size: 15 residues. Trimming took off 4 bases at V and 6 bases at J, with 22 bases between the two ends. The DNA for the CDR3 is TGCAGCGTTGCCTTCCCAGGTGGTGGGAAGCCCGAGCAGTACTTC. It yields the protein CSVAFPGGGKPEQYF.

The CDR3 sequence: CSGQSGEETQYF. The CDR3, as DNA: TGCAGCGGCCAAAGCGGTGAAGAGACCCAGTACTTC. V gene TRBV29-1 combines with J gene TRBJ2-5; D is possibly TRBD2 (5 bases). Looked up from germline, CDR1 is SQVTM and CDR2 is ANQGSEA. Trimming stripped 7 bases from V and 3 bases from J, with 12 bases between. The CDR3 is 12 amino acids.